This passage covers 14 T cell receptor beta chains from one sample sequenced in a study of Ad26.COV2.S vaccination and SARS-CoV-2 variants. Indicated treatment: roughly 19 received Ad26.COV2.S at low or high dose, single or two shots; roughly five received placebo; per-sample allocation not given. Each sample was drawn 63 days after the first injection (of vaccine or placebo). Sequencing used immunoSEQ multiplex PCR; TCRdb keeps in-frame clones, though not all of them. In the table there are a few hundred thousand clones, roughly 90% of which are singletons. This specimen was peripheral blood, taken in a trial of Ad26.COV2.S vaccine versus placebo. The receptors derive from a person aged 18 to 65 who received the Ad26.COV2.S COVID-19 vaccine or a placebo.

This clone was detected a few times. V gene TRBV7-9 combines with J gene TRBJ1-5; a possible D gene is TRBD1 (6 bases). Trimming took off 5 bases at V and 6 bases at J, with 17 bases between the two ends. From germline, CDR1 is SEHNR and CDR2 FQNEAQ (reference sequence). The CDR3 runs 15 residues. The CDR3 coding sequence is TGTGCCAGCAGCCCTAGGGGGGCAGCATCTCAGCCCCAGCATTTT. Translated: CASSPRGAASQPQHF.

The chain recombines TRBV12-3 or TRBV12-4 with TRBJ1-2; no reliable D call. V lost 9 bases and J lost 8, with 16 bases in between. CDR3 length: 12 residues. CDR3 protein: CASRPSRKGYTF. The CDR3 DNA sequence: TGTGCCAGTCGCCCTTCGAGGAAGGGCTACACCTTC.

This chain links TRBV11-3 with TRBJ1-1; D gene ambiguous. In germline, CDR1 is SGHNT, CDR2 YENEEA. V was trimmed by 0 bases and J by 5 bases, leaving 10 bases between them. The CDR3 has 14 amino acids. CDR3 loop: CASSLEGDHTEAFF. CDR3 bases: TGTGCCAGCAGCTTAGAGGGCGATCATACTGAAGCTTTCTTT.

This clone was seen only once. The chain is built from TRBV5-8 and TRBJ1-4; a weak D match, TRBD1 (5 bases). Germline V gene lookup returns CDR1 SGHTS and CDR2 YDEGEE. V lost 0 bases to trimming and J lost 8 bases, with 17 bases between them. The CDR3 is 16 residues long. CDR3: CASSLASGTGREKLFF. CDR3 nucleotide sequence: TGTGCCAGCAGCTTGGCCTCCGGGACCGGGCGGGAAAAACTGTTTTTT.

This rearrangement joins TRBV21-1 to TRBJ1-6. TRBV21-1 is termed a pseudogene. The CDR3 length is 15 residues. The CDR3 region has the DNA TGTGCCAGCAGCAAAGTGATCAGGGAGAATTCACCCCTCCACTTT. This codes for CASSKVIRENSPLHF.

The rearrangement uses TRBV7-2 and TRBJ2-3; D might be TRBD1 (5 bases). The germline V and J ends were trimmed by 1 base and 6 bases, with 17 bases remaining between them. Germline V gene lookup returns CDR1 SGHTA and CDR2 FQGNSA. This CDR3 contains 16 residues. The CDR3 nucleotides are TGTGCCAGCAGCTTAGTAGCAACGACAGCGAGGGATACGCAGTATTTT. It codes for CASSLVATTARDTQYF.

The V gene is TRBV12-3 or TRBV12-4, the J gene TRBJ1-3; D perhaps matches TRBD1 (6 bases). The CDR3 sequence is 13 residues long. V lost 10 bases to trimming and J lost 4 bases, with 14 bases between them. The CDR3 DNA reads as TGTGCCACCCCGGACAGTGGGGGAAACACCATATATTTT. This sequence encodes CATPDSGGNTIYF.

The rearrangement joins TRBV6-5 to TRBJ1-1; 7 nucleotides align to TRBD1. Germline assignment: CDR1 MNHEY and CDR2 SVGAGI. The CDR3 spans 12 residues. V dropped 7 bases and J dropped 5; count of bases not matched to a gene: 4. CDR3 sequence reads: CASNRGGTEAFF. In nucleotides, the CDR3 is TGTGCCAGCAACAGGGGTGGAACTGAAGCTTTCTTT.

This chain links TRBV5-4 with TRBJ2-1, with D uncertain. Germline CDR1 and CDR2: SGHNT and YYREEE (reference sequence). The CDR3 is made up of 12 amino acids. V was shortened by 2 bases and J by 6 bases, with 6 bases between the two germline ends. The CDR3 protein is CASSLLINEQFF. The CDR3, as DNA: TGTGCCAGCAGCTTATTAATCAATGAGCAGTTCTTC.

Worth noting for this clone: A read error may produce the germline difference seen at one junction end. V usage is TRBV14 and J usage is TRBJ2-1, with D unresolved. The CDR3 has 16 residues. The germline V gene has CDR1 SGHDN and CDR2 FVKESK. The CDR3 region is CASTQRIRAGINEQFF. For the CDR3, the DNA is TGTGCCAGCACCCAAAGGATACGGGCCGGTATCAATGAGCAGTTCTTC.

This chain connects TRBV6-5 to TRBJ1-5; D might be TRBD1 (6 bases). Looked up from germline, CDR1 is MNHEY and CDR2 is SVGAGI. The CDR3 is 13 amino acids. Trimming shortened V by 6 bases and J by 5 bases, and 11 bases separated the two germline ends. In DNA, the CDR3 is TGTGCCAGCAGCCGGGACACCCATCAGCCCCAGCATTTT. Residues: CASSRDTHQPQHF.

The chain couples TRBV5-1 to TRBJ1-4; 7 nucleotides agree with TRBD1. The CDR3 extends over 14 amino acids. Germline V lookup: CDR1 SGHRS, CDR2 YFSETQ. V gave up 3 bases and J gave up 8 bases; unmatched junction bases: 7. The CDR3 coding sequence is TGCGCCAGCAGCTCGGGACAGCTCGAAGAAAAACTGTTTTTT. Its protein is CASSSGQLEEKLFF.

The V and J genes are TRBV19 and TRBJ1-1; maybe TRBD1 (5 bases). Germline lookup yields CDR1 LNHDA and CDR2 SQIVND (reference sequence). The length of the CDR3 is 12 residues. The germline V and J ends were trimmed by 7 bases and 6 bases, with 12 bases remaining between them. CDR3 sequence reads: CASTWTGPEAFF. The DNA for the CDR3 is TGTGCCAGTACCTGGACGGGACCTGAAGCTTTCTTT.

On this clone: The same CDR3 also results from other DNA sequences found in this sample. The chain carries TRBV27 and TRBJ2-7; TRBD1 matches 9 bases. CDR1 is MNHEY, CDR2 SMNVEV, per germline (reference sequence). The ends lost 6 bases at V and 2 bases at J; junction bases unmatched: 5. This CDR3 has 14 amino acids. The CDR3 loop is CASRPGQGPYEQYF. In DNA form, the CDR3 reads TGTGCCAGCAGACCGGGACAGGGTCCCTACGAGCAGTACTTC.